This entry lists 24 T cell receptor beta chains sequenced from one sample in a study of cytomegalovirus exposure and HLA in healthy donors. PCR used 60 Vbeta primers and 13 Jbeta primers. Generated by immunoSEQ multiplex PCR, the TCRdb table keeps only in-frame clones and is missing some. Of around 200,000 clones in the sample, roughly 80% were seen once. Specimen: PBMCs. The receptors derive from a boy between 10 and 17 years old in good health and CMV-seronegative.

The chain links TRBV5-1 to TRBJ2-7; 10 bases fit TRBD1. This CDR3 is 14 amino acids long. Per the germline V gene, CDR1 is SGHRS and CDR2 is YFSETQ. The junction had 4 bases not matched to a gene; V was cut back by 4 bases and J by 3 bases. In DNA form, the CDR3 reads TGCGCCAGCAGCCCCCGGGACAGGGGCTACGAGCAGTACTTC. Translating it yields CASSPRDRGYEQYF.

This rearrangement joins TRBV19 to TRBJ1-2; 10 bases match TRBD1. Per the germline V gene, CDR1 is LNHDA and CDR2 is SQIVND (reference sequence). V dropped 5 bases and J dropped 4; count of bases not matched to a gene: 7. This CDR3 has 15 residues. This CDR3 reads CASSLDRGTLYGYTF. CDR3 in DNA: TGTGCCAGTAGTTTGGACAGGGGGACCCTCTATGGCTACACCTTC. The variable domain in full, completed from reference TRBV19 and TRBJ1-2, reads DGGITQSPKYLFRKEGQNVTLSCEQNLNHDAMYWYRQDPGQGLRLIYYSQIVNDFQKGDIAEGYSVSREKKESFPLTVTSAQKNPTAFYLCASSLDRGTLYGYTFGSGTRLTVV.

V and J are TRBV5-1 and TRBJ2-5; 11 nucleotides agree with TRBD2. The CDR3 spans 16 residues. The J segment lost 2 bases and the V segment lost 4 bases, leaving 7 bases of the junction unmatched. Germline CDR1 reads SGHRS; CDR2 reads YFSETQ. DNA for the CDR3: TGCGCCAGCAGCCTGGGACTAGCGGTAATACAAGAGACCCAGTACTTC. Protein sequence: CASSLGLAVIQETQYF.

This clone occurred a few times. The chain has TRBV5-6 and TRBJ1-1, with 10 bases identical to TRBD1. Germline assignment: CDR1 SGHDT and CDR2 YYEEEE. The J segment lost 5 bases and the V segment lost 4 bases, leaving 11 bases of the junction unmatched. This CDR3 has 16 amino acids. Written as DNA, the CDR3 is TGTGCCAGCAGCCCCGGGACAGGGGTTTCTTGGACTGAAGCTTTCTTT. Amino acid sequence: CASSPGTGVSWTEAFF.

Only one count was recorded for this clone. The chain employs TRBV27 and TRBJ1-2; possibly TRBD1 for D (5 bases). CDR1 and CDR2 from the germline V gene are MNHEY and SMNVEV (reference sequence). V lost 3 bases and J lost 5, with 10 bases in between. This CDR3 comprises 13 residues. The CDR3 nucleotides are TGTGCCAGCAGTTTTGGGGGGAGGTATGGCTACACCTTC. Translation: CASSFGGRYGYTF.

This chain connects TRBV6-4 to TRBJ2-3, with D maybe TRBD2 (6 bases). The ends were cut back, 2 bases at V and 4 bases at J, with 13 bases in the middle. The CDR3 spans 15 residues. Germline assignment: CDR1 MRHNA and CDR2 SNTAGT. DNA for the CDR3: TGTGCCAGCAGTGACCTGGGAGGCGGCTCAGATACGCAGTATTTT. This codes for CASSDLGGGSDTQYF.

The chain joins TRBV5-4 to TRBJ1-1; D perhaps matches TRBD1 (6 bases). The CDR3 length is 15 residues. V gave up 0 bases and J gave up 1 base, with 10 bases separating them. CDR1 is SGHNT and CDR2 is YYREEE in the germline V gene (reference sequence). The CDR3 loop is CASSLGTEPNTEAFF. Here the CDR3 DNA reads TGTGCCAGCAGCTTGGGGACAGAGCCGAACACTGAAGCTTTCTTT. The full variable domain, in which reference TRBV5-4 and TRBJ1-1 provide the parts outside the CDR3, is ETGVTQSPTHLIKTRGQQVTLRCSSQSGHNTVSWYQQALGQGPQFIFQYYREEENGRGNFPPRFSGLQFPNYSSELNVNALELDDSALYLCASSLGTEPNTEAFFGQGTRLTVV.

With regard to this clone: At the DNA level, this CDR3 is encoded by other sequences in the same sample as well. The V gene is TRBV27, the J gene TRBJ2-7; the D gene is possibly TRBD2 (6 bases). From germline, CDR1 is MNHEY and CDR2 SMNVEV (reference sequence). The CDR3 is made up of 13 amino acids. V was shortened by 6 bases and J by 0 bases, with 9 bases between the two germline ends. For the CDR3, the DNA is TGTGCCAGCAGCCCGGGGGTCTCCTACGAGCAGTACTTC. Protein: CASSPGVSYEQYF.

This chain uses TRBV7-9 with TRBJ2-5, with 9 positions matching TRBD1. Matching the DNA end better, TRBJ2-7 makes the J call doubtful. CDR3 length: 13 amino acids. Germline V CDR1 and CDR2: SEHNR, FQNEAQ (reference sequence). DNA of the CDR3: TGTGCCAGCAGCTGGCGGACAGGGGACGAGCAGTACTTC. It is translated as CASSWRTGDEQYF.

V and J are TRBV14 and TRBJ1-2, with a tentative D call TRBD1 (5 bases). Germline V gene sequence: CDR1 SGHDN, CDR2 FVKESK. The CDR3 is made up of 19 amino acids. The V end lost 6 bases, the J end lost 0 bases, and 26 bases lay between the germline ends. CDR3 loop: CASSQEGLPFVVANYGYTF. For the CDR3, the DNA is TGTGCCAGCAGTCAGGAGGGGCTTCCCTTCGTGGTAGCTAACTATGGCTACACCTTC.

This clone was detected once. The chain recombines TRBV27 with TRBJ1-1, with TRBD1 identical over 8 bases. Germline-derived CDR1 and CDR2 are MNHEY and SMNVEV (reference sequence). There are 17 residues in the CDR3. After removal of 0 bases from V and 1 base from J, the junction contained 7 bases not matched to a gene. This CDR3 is CASSLSEDRVWNTEAFF. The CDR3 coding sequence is TGTGCCAGCAGTTTATCTGAGGACAGGGTTTGGAACACTGAAGCTTTCTTT.

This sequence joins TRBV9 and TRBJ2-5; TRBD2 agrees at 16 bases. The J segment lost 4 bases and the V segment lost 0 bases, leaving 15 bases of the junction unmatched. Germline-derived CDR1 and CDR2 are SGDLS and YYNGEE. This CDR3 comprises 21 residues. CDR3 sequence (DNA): TGTGCCAGCAGCGTAGGTGGAGGGACTAGCGGGAGGGCCGTCGTGGGAGAGACCCAGTACTTC. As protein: CASSVGGGTSGRAVVGETQYF.

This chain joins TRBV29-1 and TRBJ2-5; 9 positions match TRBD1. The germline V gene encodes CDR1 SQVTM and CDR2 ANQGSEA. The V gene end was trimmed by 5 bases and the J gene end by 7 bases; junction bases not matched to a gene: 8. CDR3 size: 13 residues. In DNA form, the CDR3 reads TGCAGCGTTAAAGGGACAGGGCCGGGGACCCAGTACTTC. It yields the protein CSVKGTGPGTQYF.

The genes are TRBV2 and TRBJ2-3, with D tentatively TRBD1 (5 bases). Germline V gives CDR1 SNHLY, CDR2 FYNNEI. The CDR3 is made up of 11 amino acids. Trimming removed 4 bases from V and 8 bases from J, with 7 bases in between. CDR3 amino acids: CASSARGTQYF. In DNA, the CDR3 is TGTGCCAGCAGTGCTAGGGGTACGCAGTATTTT.

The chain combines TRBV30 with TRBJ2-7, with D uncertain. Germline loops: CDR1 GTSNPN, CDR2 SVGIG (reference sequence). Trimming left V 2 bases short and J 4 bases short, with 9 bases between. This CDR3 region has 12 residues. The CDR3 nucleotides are TGTGCCTGGAGTATCCCAGGATACGAGCAGTACTTC. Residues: CAWSIPGYEQYF.

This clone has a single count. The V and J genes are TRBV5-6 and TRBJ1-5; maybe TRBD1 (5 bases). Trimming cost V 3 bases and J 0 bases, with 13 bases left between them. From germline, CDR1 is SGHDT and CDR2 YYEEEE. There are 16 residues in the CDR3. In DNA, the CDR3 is TGTGCCAGCAGCTCCCTGGGGGGGAATAGCAATCAGCCCCAGCATTTT. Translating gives CASSSLGGNSNQPQHF.

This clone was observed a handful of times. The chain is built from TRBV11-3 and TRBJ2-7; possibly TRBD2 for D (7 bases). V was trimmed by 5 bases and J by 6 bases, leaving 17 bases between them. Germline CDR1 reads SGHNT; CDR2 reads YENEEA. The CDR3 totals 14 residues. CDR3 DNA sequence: TGTGCCAGCAGCCCCCGGCCGGGGGGCATCGAGCAGTACTTC. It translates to CASSPRPGGIEQYF.

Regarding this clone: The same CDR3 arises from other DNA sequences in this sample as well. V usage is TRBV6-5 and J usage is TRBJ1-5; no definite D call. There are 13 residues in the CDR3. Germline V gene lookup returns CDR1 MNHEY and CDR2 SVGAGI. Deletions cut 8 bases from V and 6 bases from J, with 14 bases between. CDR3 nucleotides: TGTGCCAGCGGAGCCAAGGAGAGTCAGCCCCAGCATTTT. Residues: CASGAKESQPQHF.

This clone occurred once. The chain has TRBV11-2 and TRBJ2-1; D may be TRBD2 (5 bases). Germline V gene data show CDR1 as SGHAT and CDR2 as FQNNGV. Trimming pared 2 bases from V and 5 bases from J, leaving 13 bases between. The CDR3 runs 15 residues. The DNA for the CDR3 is TGTGCCAGCAGCTTAAGCGGAGGTTGGAACAATGAGCAGTTCTTC. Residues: CASSLSGGWNNEQFF. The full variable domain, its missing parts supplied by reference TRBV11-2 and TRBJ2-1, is EAGVAQSPRYKIIEKRQSVAFWCNPISGHATLYWYQQILGQGPKLLIQFQNNGVVDDSQLPKDRFSAERLKGVDSTLKIQPAKLEDSAVYLCASSLSGGWNNEQFFGPGTRLTVL.

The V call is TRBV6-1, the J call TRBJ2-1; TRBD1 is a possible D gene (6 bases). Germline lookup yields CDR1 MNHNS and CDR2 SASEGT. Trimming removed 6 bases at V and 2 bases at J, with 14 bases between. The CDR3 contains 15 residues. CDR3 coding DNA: TGTGCCAGCAGATTTGAACAGGGAACCTACAATGAGCAGTTCTTC. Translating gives CASRFEQGTYNEQFF.

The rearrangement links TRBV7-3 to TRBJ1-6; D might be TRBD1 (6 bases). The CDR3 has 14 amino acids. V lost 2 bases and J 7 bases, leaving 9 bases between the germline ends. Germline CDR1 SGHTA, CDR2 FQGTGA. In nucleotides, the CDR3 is TGTGCCAGCAGCTTAGAGGACAGAAATTCACCCCTCCACTTT. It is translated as CASSLEDRNSPLHF.

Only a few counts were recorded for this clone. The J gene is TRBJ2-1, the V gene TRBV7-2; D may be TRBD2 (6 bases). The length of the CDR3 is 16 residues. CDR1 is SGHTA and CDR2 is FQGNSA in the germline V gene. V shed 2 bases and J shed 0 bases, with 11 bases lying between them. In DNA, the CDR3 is TGTGCCAGCAGCTTAAGGGACTTAAGCTCCTACAATGAGCAGTTCTTC. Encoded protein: CASSLRDLSSYNEQFF.

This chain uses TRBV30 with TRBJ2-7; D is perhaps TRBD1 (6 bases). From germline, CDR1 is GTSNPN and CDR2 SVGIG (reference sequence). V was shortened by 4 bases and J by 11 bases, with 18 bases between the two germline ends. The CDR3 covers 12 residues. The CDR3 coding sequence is TGTGCCTGGAACACTGGTCGGCAGGGGAAGTACTTC. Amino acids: CAWNTGRQGKYF.

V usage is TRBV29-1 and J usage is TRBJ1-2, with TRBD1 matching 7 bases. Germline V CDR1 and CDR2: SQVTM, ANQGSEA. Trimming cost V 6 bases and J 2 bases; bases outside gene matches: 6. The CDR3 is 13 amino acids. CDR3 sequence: CSVFEDRNYGYTF. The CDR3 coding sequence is TGCAGCGTCTTCGAGGACAGGAACTATGGCTACACCTTC.